One sample yielded the 21 T cell receptor beta chains listed below, sequenced in a study of beta chain features in type 1 diabetes. TCRB transcripts that were expressed got sequenced, as all of the isolated RNA had been reverse transcribed. Profiling relied on immunoSEQ multiplex PCR, and the TCRdb table lists in-frame clones only, not all of them. Of about 350,000 clones detected, roughly 21% appear once; the ten largest clones hold under 0.055%. What was sequenced was naive CD4+ T cells from blood. Source of these receptors: a woman between 18 and 30 years old in good health.

The chain recombines TRBV4-1 with TRBJ2-1; maybe TRBD2 (7 bases). This CDR3 is built from 18 residues. Germline CDR1 and CDR2: MGHRA and YSYEKL. V was clipped by 1 base and J by 0 bases, with 16 bases between them. DNA of the CDR3: TGCGCCAGCAGCCAAGGGGGGCTAGCGGCGAGCTCCTACAATGAGCAGTTCTTC. This gives the protein CASSQGGLAASSYNEQFF.

The J gene is TRBJ2-7, the V gene TRBV6-5, with D possibly matching TRBD1 (6 bases). This CDR3 contains 15 residues. Per germline, CDR1 MNHEY and CDR2 SVGAGI. V lost 6 bases, J lost 3 bases, and 18 bases lay in between. The CDR3, as DNA: TGTGCCAGCAGCCTTTATGGGACATCGGGCTACGAGCAGTACTTC. Residues: CASSLYGTSGYEQYF.

V usage is TRBV5-4 and J usage is TRBJ1-2, with 9 bases lining up with TRBD1. The germline gives CDR1 SGHNT, CDR2 YYREEE (reference sequence). The CDR3 is 17 residues long. With V trimmed by 4 bases and J by 2 bases, 12 bases remained unmatched. CDR3 DNA sequence: TGTGCCAGCAGCGACTCTACCACCGGGACAGGGAACTATGGCTACACCTTC. Its protein is CASSDSTTGTGNYGYTF.

The V call is TRBV4-1, the J call TRBJ2-5; 14 nucleotides agree with TRBD2. This CDR3 comprises 15 residues. The V and J ends lost 4 bases and 5 bases, in that order; junction bases with no gene match: 3. In germline, CDR1 is MGHRA, CDR2 YSYEKL. The CDR3 DNA is TGCGCCAGCAGCCCGGGACTAGCGGGAGTGGAGACCCAGTACTTC. This gives the protein CASSPGLAGVETQYF.

This clone has more than one count but fewer than ten. The gene calls are TRBV30 and TRBJ2-3; 11 bases line up with TRBD1. The V gene end was trimmed by 5 bases and the J gene end by 4 bases; junction bases not matched to a gene: 8. CDR3 length: 15 residues. Germline-derived CDR1 and CDR2 are GTSNPN and SVGIG (reference sequence). The CDR3 bases are TGTGCCTGGTCCCTCGGGGACAGGGGGTCAGATACGCAGTATTTT. Protein product: CAWSLGDRGSDTQYF.

The rearrangement links TRBV2 to TRBJ1-3, with D unresolved. Deletions cut 6 bases from V and 4 bases from J, with 13 bases between. Germline V gives CDR1 SNHLY, CDR2 FYNNEI. The CDR3 has 14 amino acids. CDR3 nucleotide sequence: TGTGCCAGCAGCGGGGTCCTGCTCGGAAACACCATATATTTT. Its protein is CASSGVLLGNTIYF.

This clone was found a few times. This chain uses TRBV10-3 with TRBJ2-1; 9 nucleotides match TRBD1. The junction had 5 bases not matched to a gene; V was cut back by 11 bases and J by 6 bases. This CDR3 is built from 12 residues. Germline V lookup: CDR1 ENHRY, CDR2 SYGVKD. In DNA form, the CDR3 reads TGTGCCGTGGGACAGGGTGGCAATGAGCAGTTCTTC. Translating it yields CAVGQGGNEQFF.

This clone showed up just a few times. The chain carries TRBV11-2 and TRBJ2-5, with D unclear. The CDR3 has 14 residues. V was cut by 5 bases and J by 5 bases, with 15 bases left in between. CDR1 and CDR2 from the germline V gene are SGHAT and FQNNGV. As DNA, the CDR3 is TGTGCCAGCAGCGCCGTAAAGGCGCGGGAGACCCAGTACTTC. The encoded protein is CASSAVKARETQYF.

The gene calls are TRBV29-1 and TRBJ2-5, with a possible D match to TRBD1 (6 bases). Per germline, CDR1 SQVTM and CDR2 ANQGSEA. The ends were cut back, 5 bases at V and 5 bases at J, with 15 bases in the middle. The CDR3 covers 13 residues. CDR3 residues: CSVSGARVETQYF. The CDR3 DNA reads TGCAGCGTTTCAGGGGCGAGAGTGGAGACCCAGTACTTC.

This clone was seen more than once but under ten times. CDR3 protein: CASSPHRQGADTEAFF. The DNA of the CDR3 is TGCGCCAGCAGCCCCCACAGACAAGGGGCTGATACTGAAGCTTTCTTT. The chain is built from TRBV4-1 and TRBJ1-1, with D possibly being TRBD1 (5 bases). CDR1 MGHRA and CDR2 YSYEKL come from the germline V gene. Trimming took 4 bases from V and 5 from J, leaving 20 bases between them. The CDR3 contains 16 residues.

This chain joins TRBV29-1 and TRBJ2-3; TRBD2 might be the D (6 bases). The CDR3 covers 13 residues. V was shortened by 4 bases and J by 4 bases, with 12 bases between the two germline ends. In germline, CDR1 is SQVTM, CDR2 ANQGSEA. Written as DNA, the CDR3 is TGCAGCGTTGCGGCTAGCGACGCAGATACGCAGTATTTT. Protein: CSVAASDADTQYF.

This clone was detected a few times. The genes are TRBV2 and TRBJ1-2; the D gene is possibly TRBD1 (6 bases). Trimming took 6 bases from V and 6 from J, leaving 14 bases between them. Germline CDR1 SNHLY, CDR2 FYNNEI. The CDR3 contains 13 residues. The CDR3 reads CASRNQGHDGYTF. The CDR3, as DNA: TGTGCCAGCAGAAACCAGGGGCACGATGGCTACACCTTC.

The genes are TRBV5-1 and TRBJ2-2, with D possibly TRBD1 on 5 matching bases. V was cut by 4 bases and J by 5 bases, with 9 bases left in between. CDR1 is SGHRS, CDR2 YFSETQ, per germline. The CDR3 length is 13 residues. The CDR3 DNA is TGCGCCAGCAGCGGAACAGGTACCGGGGAGCTGTTTTTT. Translating it yields CASSGTGTGELFF.

V and J are TRBV7-2 and TRBJ2-5, with 7 bases lining up with TRBD1. Germline-derived CDR1 and CDR2 are SGHTA and FQGNSA. The CDR3 consists of 15 residues. V lost 6 bases to trimming and J lost 2 bases; unmatched junction nucleotides: 9. The CDR3 DNA reads TGTGCCAGCAGTGTTCAGGGACAGACACAAGAGACCCAGTACTTC. Its translation: CASSVQGQTQETQYF.

V usage is TRBV28 and J usage is TRBJ2-4, with 8 bases fitting TRBD2. The CDR3 is 15 amino acids. The J segment lost 2 bases and the V segment lost 7 bases, leaving 7 bases of the junction unmatched. CDR1 is MDHEN and CDR2 is SYDVKM in the germline V gene. CDR3 nucleotides: TGTGCCAGCACCCTCGGGGGGGGATCCAAAAACATTCAGTACTTC. Translated: CASTLGGGSKNIQYF.

This clone was counted only a few times. This chain links TRBV30 with TRBJ2-3; D is unclear. The CDR3 sequence is 15 residues long. Germline CDR1 reads GTSNPN; CDR2 reads SVGIG (reference sequence). V was clipped by 5 bases and J by 3 bases, with 18 bases between them. The CDR3: CAWGRTAGRTDTQYF. In nucleotides, the CDR3 is TGTGCCTGGGGCCGAACAGCCGGCCGAACAGATACGCAGTATTTT.

The chain combines TRBV11-1 with TRBJ1-1; D is perhaps TRBD1 (5 bases). CDR3 size: 14 residues. Trimming cost V 0 bases and J 1 base, with 6 bases left between them. Germline CDR1 SGHAT, CDR2 FQDESV (reference sequence). In DNA, the CDR3 is TGTGCCAGCAGCTTAGCGGGGGGGAACACTGAAGCTTTCTTT. Residues: CASSLAGGNTEAFF.

The rearrangement joins TRBV2 to TRBJ2-2; 8 nucleotides agree with TRBD1. CDR1 and CDR2 (germline): SNHLY, FYNNEI. The CDR3 is made up of 14 amino acids. Unmatched junction bases numbered 3, after V lost 5 bases and J lost 4 bases. The CDR3 spells CASSQQGGTGELFF. DNA for the CDR3: TGTGCCAGCAGTCAACAGGGGGGCACCGGGGAGCTGTTTTTT.

The chain carries TRBV30 and TRBJ2-7; 14 nucleotides agree with TRBD2. The CDR3 length is 14 residues. Looked up from germline, CDR1 is GTSNPN and CDR2 is SVGIG (reference sequence). V lost 2 bases, J lost 6 bases, and 3 bases stayed unmatched. The CDR3 region has the DNA TGTGCCTGGAGTCGACTAGCGGGAGGGCTCGAGCAGTACTTC. This sequence encodes CAWSRLAGGLEQYF.

The rearrangement uses TRBV5-6 and TRBJ2-1; D may be TRBD2 (6 bases). The germline V gene encodes CDR1 SGHDT and CDR2 YYEEEE. V was pared by 2 bases and J by 8 bases, with 23 bases between. This CDR3 is 17 amino acids long. The CDR3 bases are TGTGCCAGCAGCTTACCGGGAGACCTGACTTTTACAGATGAGCAGTTCTTC. It is translated as CASSLPGDLTFTDEQFF.

The chain joins TRBV7-2 to TRBJ1-2; 8 nucleotides line up with TRBD1. This CDR3 spans 15 amino acids. The germline CDR1 and CDR2 sequences are SGHTA and FQGNSA. V shed 5 bases and J 6 bases; nucleotides not matched to a gene: 11. DNA for the CDR3: TGTGCCAGCAGCCCAGGGGGCCGGCCGCGGCATGGCTACACCTTC. It translates to CASSPGGRPRHGYTF.